The rows below give T cell receptor beta chains drawn from one sample of a study of blood T cell repertoires in COVID-19. Repertoires were generated with immunoSEQ multiplex PCR, while TCRdb's copy carries only in-frame clones and drops some. This sample has around 100,000 clones, with approximately 74% found just once. Sequences were obtained from peripheral blood. The receptors stem from an older man with COVID-19, enrolled during active disease. CDR3s include the opening cysteine and the closing phenylalanine or tryptophan. The D gene is left open where the match is weak. The size of a clone is reported for some rows only, either as once, few or many, or as a class for expanded clones.

V gene	J gene	D gene	clone size	CDR3 DNA	CDR3 protein
TRBV7-9	TRBJ2-5	-	-	TGTGCCAGCAGCTTTGGACTACCGGAATACCAAGAGACCCAGTACTTC	CASSFGLPEYQETQYF
TRBV28	TRBJ2-5	TRBD2	few	TGTGCCAGCAGCCCCCCCAGGACTAGCGGGAGGGCCGGGGTGTTCCAAGAGACCCAGTACTTC	CASSPPRTSGRAGVFQETQYF
TRBV28	TRBJ1-6	-	-	TGTGCCAGCAGCAATGACAGATATAATTCACCCCTCCACTTT	CASSNDRYNSPLHF
TRBV19	TRBJ2-5	TRBD1	-	TGTGCCAGTAGTATCAGGACAGGGGGAGGAGAGACCCAGTACTTC	CASSIRTGGGETQYF
TRBV6-1	TRBJ1-2	-	-	TGTGCCAGCAGTGAAAGGACAGTCTATGGCTACACCTTC	CASSERTVYGYTF
TRBV4-2	TRBJ1-5	TRBD1	few	TGTGCCAGCAGCAGACAGGGGCAGCCCCAGCATTTT	CASSRQGQPQHF
TRBV14	TRBJ1-2	-	-	TGTGCCAGCAGCCAAGATCTGTCGACAGGCCTCCTGGGTGGCTACACCTTC	CASSQDLSTGLLGGYTF
TRBV11-2	TRBJ2-7	-	-	TGTGCCAGCAGCTTATCGAACAGACCCTCCTACGAGCAGTACTTC	CASSLSNRPSYEQYF
TRBV27	TRBJ1-4	TRBD1	-	TGTGCCAGCCGGGACAGGGGGCGTGAAAAACTGTTTTTT	CASRDRGREKLFF
TRBV6-6	TRBJ1-5	-	few	TGTGCCAGCAGTTATCCGGGGGGGCAGGGCAATCAGCCCCAGCATTTT	CASSYPGGQGNQPQHF
TRBV2	TRBJ2-3	TRBD1	-	TGTGCCAGCACTGAACAGGGGAGATGGGATACGCAGTATTTT	CASTEQGRWDTQYF
TRBV6-6	TRBJ1-1	TRBD1	-	TGTGCCAGCAGTTACTCTCAGACAGGGGGGACTGAAGCTTTCTTT	CASSYSQTGGTEAFF
TRBV5-1	TRBJ2-3	TRBD2	few	TGCGCCAGCAGCTCTAGCGGGAGTTTCACAGATACGCAGTATTTT	CASSSSGSFTDTQYF
TRBV5-1	TRBJ2-5	TRBD1	-	TGCGCCAGCAGCCAGGGACAGGGGGCATTCGCAGAGACCCAGTACTTC	CASSQGQGAFAETQYF
TRBV6-5	TRBJ2-2	-	-	TGTGCCAGCAGTTACGCCGGGGGCACCGGGGAGCTGTTTTTT	CASSYAGGTGELFF
TRBV19	TRBJ2-1	TRBD2	-	TGTGCCAGTAGTATAGGACTAGCGGGAGGCGATGAGCAGTTCTTC	CASSIGLAGGDEQFF
TRBV25-1	TRBJ1-3	-	-	TGTGCCAGCAGTGATGGGGGGAGGTCTGGAAACACCATATATTTT	CASSDGGRSGNTIYF
TRBV6-5	TRBJ2-1	-	few	TGTGCCAGCATCTCCCTGGGCAGGGAAGGGAATGAGCAGTTCTTC	CASISLGREGNEQFF
TRBV7-2	TRBJ1-2	-	-	TGTGCCAGCAGCTTAGGGGGCCACGTGGGCTACACCTTC	CASSLGGHVGYTF
TRBV4-2	TRBJ2-7	TRBD1	-	TGTGCCAGCAGCCAAGATCTGACAGGGGGCTACTCCTACGAGCAGTACTTC	CASSQDLTGGYSYEQYF
TRBV7-9	TRBJ1-1	-	-	TGTGCCAGCAGAGATGGAGTGACTGAAGCTTTCTTT	CASRDGVTEAFF
TRBV7-2	TRBJ1-2	-	-	TGTGCCAGCAGCTTAGCCTCACAGGGCTATGGCTACACCTTC	CASSLASQGYGYTF
TRBV6-4	TRBJ2-3	-	-	TGTGCCAGCAGTGACCGACAGGGCACAGATACGCAGTATTTT	CASSDRQGTDTQYF
TRBV5-1	TRBJ1-1	TRBD1	-	TGCGCCAGCAGCTCGGACAGGGGAACTGAAGCTTTCTTT	CASSSDRGTEAFF
TRBV28	TRBJ2-5	-	once	TGTGCCAGCAGTTTCATAGCCCCCTTACAAGAGACCCAGTACTTC	CASSFIAPLQETQYF
TRBV7-2	TRBJ1-6	-	-	TGTGCCAGCAGCTTAGATCGCCCAACAAGTGGTTCACCCCTCCACTTT	CASSLDRPTSGSPLHF
TRBV7-2	TRBJ2-1	TRBD1	-	TGTGCCAGCAGCCGGGGACAGGGATCCTACAATGAGCAGTTCTTC	CASSRGQGSYNEQFF
TRBV5-4	TRBJ2-1	-	-	TGTGCCAGCAGCCTGGAAGGGGGGAGGGCATCCTACAATGAGCAGTTCTTC	CASSLEGGRASYNEQFF
TRBV24-1	TRBJ2-1	TRBD2	once	TGTGCCACCAGTAGGGCTAGCGGGAACAATGAGCAGTTCTTC	CATSRASGNNEQFF
TRBV6-6	TRBJ1-2	-	-	TGTGCCAGCAGTTACTCCCGGGAGTACCACTATGGCTACACCTTC	CASSYSREYHYGYTF
TRBV11-3	TRBJ2-1	-	once	TGTGCCAGCAGCAGGGGCTCGAGCTCCTACAATGAGCAGTTCTTC	CASSRGSSSYNEQFF
TRBV5-4	TRBJ2-7	TRBD2	-	TGTGCCAGCAGCGGCAGACTAGCGGGAACGGGAGACGAGCAGTACTTC	CASSGRLAGTGDEQYF
TRBV24-1	TRBJ1-5	TRBD1	many	TGTGCCACCAGTGCAACGGGACAGATCCCTGGGAGCAATCAGCCCCAGCATTTT	CATSATGQIPGSNQPQHF
TRBV7-9	TRBJ1-3	-	-	TGTGCCAGCAGCTTACTTTCAGCGATCTCTGGAAACACCATATATTTT	CASSLLSAISGNTIYF
TRBV6-2/TRBV6-3	TRBJ2-4	-	-	TGTGCCAGCAGTTACTCGCTAGCAGAAGCCAAAAACATTCAGTACTTC	CASSYSLAEAKNIQYF
TRBV30	TRBJ2-7	TRBD1	-	TGTGCCTGGAGTGTACGGACAGGGGACTACGAGCAGTACTTC	CAWSVRTGDYEQYF
TRBV28	TRBJ2-5	-	few	TGTGCCAGCAGTTCCGGACAGCTAGAGACCCAGTACTTC	CASSSGQLETQYF